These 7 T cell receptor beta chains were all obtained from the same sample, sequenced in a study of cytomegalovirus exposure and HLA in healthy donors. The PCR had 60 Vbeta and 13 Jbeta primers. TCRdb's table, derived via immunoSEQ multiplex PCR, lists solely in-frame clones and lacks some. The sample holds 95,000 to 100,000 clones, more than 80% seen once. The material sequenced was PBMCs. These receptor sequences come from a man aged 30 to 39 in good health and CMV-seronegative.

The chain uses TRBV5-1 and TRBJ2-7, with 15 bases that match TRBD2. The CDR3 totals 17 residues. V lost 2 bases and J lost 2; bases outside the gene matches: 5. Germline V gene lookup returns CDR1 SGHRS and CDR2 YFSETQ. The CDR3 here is CASSFGTSGRITYEQYF. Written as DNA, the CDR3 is TGCGCCAGCAGCTTCGGGACTAGCGGGAGGATAACCTACGAGCAGTACTTC.

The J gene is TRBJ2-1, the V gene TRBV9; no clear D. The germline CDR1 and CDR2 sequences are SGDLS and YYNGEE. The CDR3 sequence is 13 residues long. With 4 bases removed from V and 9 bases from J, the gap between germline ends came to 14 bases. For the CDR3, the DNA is TGTGCCAGCAGCAAAGGTAGTGGAGCTGAGCAGTTCTTC. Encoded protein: CASSKGSGAEQFF.

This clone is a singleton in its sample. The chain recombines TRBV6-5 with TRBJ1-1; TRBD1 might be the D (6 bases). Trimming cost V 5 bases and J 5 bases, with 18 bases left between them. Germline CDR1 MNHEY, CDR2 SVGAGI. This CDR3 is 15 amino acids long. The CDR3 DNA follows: TGTGCCAGCAGTCGAGGGAACAGGGAAGGGACTGAAGCTTTCTTT. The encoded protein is CASSRGNREGTEAFF.

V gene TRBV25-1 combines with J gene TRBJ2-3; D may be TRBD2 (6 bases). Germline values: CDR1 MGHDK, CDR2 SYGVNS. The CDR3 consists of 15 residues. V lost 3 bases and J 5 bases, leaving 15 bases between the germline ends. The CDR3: CASSDDRLDVDTQYF. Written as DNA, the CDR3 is TGTGCCAGCAGTGACGACCGACTAGATGTAGATACGCAGTATTTT.

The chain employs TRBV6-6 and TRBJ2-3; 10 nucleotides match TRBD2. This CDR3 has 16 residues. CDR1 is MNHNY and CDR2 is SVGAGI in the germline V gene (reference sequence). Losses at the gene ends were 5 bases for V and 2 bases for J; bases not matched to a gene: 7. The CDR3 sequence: CASSLTSGLLTDTQYF. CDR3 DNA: TGTGCCAGCAGTCTGACTAGCGGGCTTCTCACAGATACGCAGTATTTT.

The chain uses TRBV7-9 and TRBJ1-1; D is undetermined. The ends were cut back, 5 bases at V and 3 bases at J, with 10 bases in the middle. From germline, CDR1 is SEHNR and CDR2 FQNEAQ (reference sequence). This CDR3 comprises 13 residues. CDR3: CASSPRGDTEAFF. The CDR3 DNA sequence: TGTGCCAGCAGCCCACGGGGAGACACTGAAGCTTTCTTT.

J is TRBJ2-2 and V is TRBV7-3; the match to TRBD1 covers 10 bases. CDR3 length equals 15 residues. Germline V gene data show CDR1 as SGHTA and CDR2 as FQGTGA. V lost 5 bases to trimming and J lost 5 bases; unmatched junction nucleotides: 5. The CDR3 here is CASSKGTGVTGELFF. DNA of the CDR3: TGTGCCAGCAGCAAGGGGACAGGGGTAACCGGGGAGCTGTTTTTT.